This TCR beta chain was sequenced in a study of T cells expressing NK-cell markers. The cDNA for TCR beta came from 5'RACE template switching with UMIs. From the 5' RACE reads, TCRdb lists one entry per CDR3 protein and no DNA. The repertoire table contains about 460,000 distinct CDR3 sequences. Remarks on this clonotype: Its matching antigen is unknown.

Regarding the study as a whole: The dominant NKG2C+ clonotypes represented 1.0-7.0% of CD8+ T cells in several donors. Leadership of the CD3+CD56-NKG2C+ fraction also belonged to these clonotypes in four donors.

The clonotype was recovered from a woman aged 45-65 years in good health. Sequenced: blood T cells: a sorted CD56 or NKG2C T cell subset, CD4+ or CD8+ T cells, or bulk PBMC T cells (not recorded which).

CDR3 in amino acids: CASSLPQGGVYGYTF. This chain links TRBV5-4 with TRBJ1-2; TCRdb picks TRBD1, but there is no DNA to check that call. Germline CDR1 is SGHNT and CDR2 is YYREEE (reference sequence). CDR3 length: 15 amino acids.